What follows are 26 T cell receptor beta chains derived from one specimen sequenced in a study of glioma-infiltrating T cells after dendritic cell vaccination. Sequencing used immunoSEQ multiplex PCR; TCRdb keeps in-frame clones, though not all of them. The table has around 100,000 clones, about four fifths seen once. The sequenced sample was blood, obtained before dendritic cell vaccination. These receptors all stem from a human donor with glioblastoma.

This clone was seen more than once but under ten times. The J gene is TRBJ2-5, the V gene TRBV15; 8 bases line up with TRBD1. Germline CDR1 is LNHNV and CDR2 is YYDKDF (reference sequence). With V trimmed by 0 bases and J by 3 bases, 3 bases remained unmatched. This CDR3 contains 15 residues. The CDR3 sequence: CATSRDQTGEETQYF. In DNA, the CDR3 is TGTGCCACCAGCAGAGATCAGACAGGGGAAGAGACCCAGTACTTC.

The V call is TRBV7-9, the J call TRBJ1-1, with a tentative D call TRBD1 (6 bases). The CDR3 is 15 residues long. CDR1 is SEHNR, CDR2 FQNEAQ, per germline (reference sequence). The V gene lost 5 bases and the J gene lost 3 bases, with 16 bases spanning the gap. The CDR3 nucleotides are TGTGCCAGCAGCCCAGGGGTACACTTAGACACTGAAGCTTTCTTT. Protein sequence: CASSPGVHLDTEAFF.

This clone has only one observation. V gene TRBV6-5 combines with J gene TRBJ2-2; the D gene is possibly TRBD1 (5 bases). From germline, CDR1 is MNHEY and CDR2 SVGAGI. This CDR3 is built from 14 residues. Trimming pared 5 bases from V and 5 bases from J, leaving 12 bases between. The CDR3: CASSESQGTGELFF. CDR3 sequence (DNA): TGTGCCAGCAGTGAATCTCAGGGAACCGGGGAGCTGTTTTTT.

The chain recombines TRBV12-5 with TRBJ1-1; D uncertain. This CDR3 has 14 amino acids. Looked up from germline, CDR1 is LGHNT and CDR2 is FRNRAP. Between the trimmed V and J ends, which lost 7 bases and 5 bases, there was a span of 17 bases. CDR3 region: CASEVGVHLTEAFF. The CDR3 region has the DNA TGTGCTAGTGAGGTAGGAGTGCACCTTACTGAAGCTTTCTTT.

The chain employs TRBV7-2 and TRBJ1-2; weak D call: TRBD1 (5 bases). The CDR3 sequence is 14 residues long. Germline V lookup: CDR1 SGHTA, CDR2 FQGNSA. Trimming took 2 bases from V and 4 from J, leaving 11 bases between them. The CDR3 loop is CASSLLGTSYGYTF. In DNA form, the CDR3 reads TGTGCCAGCAGCTTACTGGGGACTAGCTATGGCTACACCTTC.

The gene calls are TRBV4-1 and TRBJ1-5; D is ambiguous. Germline assignment: CDR1 MGHRA and CDR2 YSYEKL. The CDR3 is made up of 14 amino acids. V dropped 5 bases and J dropped 0 bases, with 8 bases sitting between them. The CDR3 loop reads CASSERNSNQPQHF. The DNA of the CDR3 is TGCGCCAGCAGCGAGAGGAATAGCAATCAGCCCCAGCATTTT.

The V call is TRBV11-2, the J call TRBJ2-1, with 7 bases matching TRBD1. CDR1 SGHAT and CDR2 FQNNGV come from the germline V gene. The length of the CDR3 is 14 residues. The J segment lost 6 bases and the V segment lost 1 base, leaving 3 bases of the junction unmatched. CDR3 sequence (DNA): TGTGCCAGCAGCTTAGTGGCAGGGGGCAATGAGCAGTTCTTC. As protein: CASSLVAGGNEQFF.

This clone was picked up one time. The V gene is TRBV5-1, the J gene TRBJ1-1, with D possibly TRBD1 on 5 matching bases. Trimming took 5 bases from V and 1 from J, leaving 9 bases between them. The CDR3 length is 13 residues. Looked up from germline, CDR1 is SGHRS and CDR2 is YFSETQ. CDR3 DNA: TGCGCCAGCAGTTTCACAGGGAACACTGAAGCTTTCTTT. It is translated as CASSFTGNTEAFF.

The CDR3 DNA is TGTGCCAGCAGCTTATATCCAAGACGACAGGGGGTTAACTATGGCTACACCTTC. It encodes CASSLYPRRQGVNYGYTF. The chain recombines TRBV11-2 with TRBJ1-2, with TRBD1 matching 9 bases. V lost 2 bases to trimming and J lost 1 base; unmatched junction nucleotides: 11. Germline-derived CDR1 and CDR2 are SGHAT and FQNNGV. The CDR3 has 18 residues.

This chain connects TRBV7-9 to TRBJ2-1; perhaps TRBD2 as D (7 bases). This CDR3 comprises 16 residues. Trimming removed 5 bases from V and 5 bases from J, with 19 bases in between. Germline V gene data show CDR1 as SEHNR and CDR2 as FQNEAQ (reference sequence). CDR3 amino acids: CASSPPFGGGHNEQFF. CDR3 coding DNA: TGTGCCAGCAGCCCACCCTTTGGGGGGGGCCACAATGAGCAGTTCTTC.

The J gene is TRBJ1-5, the V gene TRBV7-2; TRBD1 matches at 9 bases. CDR3 length: 19 amino acids. In germline, CDR1 is SGHTA, CDR2 FQGNSA. Unmatched junction bases numbered 14, after V lost 5 bases and J lost 0 bases. CDR3 DNA: TGTGCCAGCAGCCCCGCCCCCTACAGGGGGCGTTATAGCAATCAGCCCCAGCATTTT. Protein sequence: CASSPAPYRGRYSNQPQHF.

This chain links TRBV5-4 with TRBJ1-2; D gene uncertain. The CDR3 is 13 amino acids. Trimming removed 1 base from V and 1 base from J, with 5 bases in between. Germline assignment: CDR1 SGHNT and CDR2 YYREEE (reference sequence). The CDR3 nucleotides read TGTGCCAGCAGCTTGACAGATAACTATGGCTACACCTTC. It specifies CASSLTDNYGYTF.

This clone was seen only a few times. The chain joins TRBV5-1 to TRBJ2-2, with 8 bases that match TRBD2. This CDR3 has 15 amino acids. The germline CDR1 and CDR2 sequences are SGHRS and YFSETQ. Unmatched junction bases numbered 5, after V lost 4 bases and J lost 3 bases. The DNA of the CDR3 is TGCGCCAGCAGCGCCATGACTAGCGACACCGGGGAGCTGTTTTTT. Its protein is CASSAMTSDTGELFF.

This clone was picked up one time. This sequence joins TRBV5-1 and TRBJ1-1; tentative D call: TRBD1 (5 bases). This CDR3 comprises 12 residues. With 4 bases removed from V and 3 bases from J, the gap between germline ends came to 7 bases. In germline, CDR1 is SGHRS, CDR2 YFSETQ. The CDR3 DNA reads as TGCGCCAGCAGCCAGGGCGACACTGAAGCTTTCTTT. Translation: CASSQGDTEAFF.

This clone has a single count. This chain joins TRBV10-1 and TRBJ1-5; D gene ambiguous. The CDR3 length is 18 residues. Trimming shortened V by 7 bases and J by 0 bases, and 22 bases separated the two germline ends. Per germline, CDR1 WNHNN and CDR2 SYGVQD (reference sequence). This CDR3 reads CASKFNESGVCSNQPQHF. The CDR3 DNA reads TGCGCCAGCAAATTTAACGAATCGGGAGTGTGTAGCAATCAGCCCCAGCATTTT.

The chain joins TRBV29-1 to TRBJ2-6, with D tentatively TRBD1 (6 bases). The CDR3 has 15 amino acids. V was pared by 8 bases and J by 4 bases, with 18 bases between. Germline loops: CDR1 SQVTM, CDR2 ANQGSEA. DNA of the CDR3: TGCAGCATCAGGGGATCAGGCCCCGGGGCCAACGTCCTGACTTTC. Protein product: CSIRGSGPGANVLTF.

The V and J genes are TRBV6-1 and TRBJ2-7; weak D call: TRBD1 (5 bases). Trimming pared 4 bases from V and 4 bases from J, leaving 17 bases between. Germline CDR1 MNHNS, CDR2 SASEGT. The CDR3 spans 15 residues. In DNA, the CDR3 is TGTGCCAGCAGTGGTATGAGACAGCTCTTATACGAGCAGTACTTC. Encoded protein: CASSGMRQLLYEQYF.

This chain links TRBV11-2 with TRBJ2-5; 9 bases agree with TRBD1. The CDR3 contains 14 residues. V was pared by 5 bases and J by 6 bases, with 7 bases of the junction left unmatched. Looked up from germline, CDR1 is SGHAT and CDR2 is FQNNGV. CDR3 region: CASSPGTGRKTQYF. The CDR3, as DNA: TGTGCCAGCAGCCCCGGGACAGGGAGAAAGACCCAGTACTTC.

This clone was observed a few times. The CDR3 sequence: CASSYPLGTQYF. CDR3 DNA sequence: TGTGCCAGCAGTTACCCCCTCGGGACCCAGTACTTC. The chain is built from TRBV6-6 and TRBJ2-5; D gene uncertain. V gave up 2 bases and J gave up 7 bases, with 8 bases separating them. The V gene's germline CDR1 is MNHNY and CDR2 SVGAGI (reference sequence). The CDR3 contains 12 residues.

This chain joins TRBV30 and TRBJ1-1; weak D call: TRBD1 (5 bases). The V end was cut by 0 bases, the J end by 4 bases, with 27 bases between. The CDR3 is made up of 19 amino acids. Germline CDR1 and CDR2: GTSNPN and SVGIG (reference sequence). CDR3 coding DNA: TGTGCCTGGAGTGTACGGGTATGGTACACCGGCACAGGCAGCACTGAAGCTTTCTTT. Translating it yields CAWSVRVWYTGTGSTEAFF.

V usage is TRBV4-1 and J usage is TRBJ2-2; 8 positions agree with TRBD1. With 0 bases clipped from V and 4 bases from J, the junction kept 7 bases outside the gene matches. Germline CDR1 reads MGHRA; CDR2 reads YSYEKL. This CDR3 contains 17 residues. The DNA for the CDR3 is TGCGCCAGCAGCCAAGAGAAGCAGGGGGCGGTCACCGGGGAGCTGTTTTTT. The encoded protein is CASSQEKQGAVTGELFF.

This chain connects TRBV4-1 to TRBJ1-4, with TRBD1 matching over 7 bases. Trimming at V came to 4 bases and at J to 7 bases, leaving 6 bases not matched to a gene. Germline V gives CDR1 MGHRA, CDR2 YSYEKL. The CDR3 runs 14 residues. The CDR3 DNA reads as TGCGCCAGCAGCCCTGGACAGGTTACTGAAAAACTGTTTTTT. Amino acids: CASSPGQVTEKLFF.

The rearrangement uses TRBV29-1 and TRBJ2-1; D unclear. The CDR3 consists of 14 residues. V was pared by 7 bases and J by 0 bases, with 13 bases between. Looked up from germline, CDR1 is SQVTM and CDR2 is ANQGSEA. The CDR3 nucleotides read TGCAGCGCTCCTCTCACGAGCTCCTACAATGAGCAGTTCTTC. Protein: CSAPLTSSYNEQFF.

This sequence joins TRBV5-3 and TRBJ2-4; TRBD2 matches 7 bases. TRBV5-3 is an open reading frame, and its role is uncertain. Trimming took 9 bases from V and 0 from J; bases not matched to a gene: 9. The CDR3 has 15 amino acids. The CDR3 is CATRTSELAKNIQYF. CDR3 DNA sequence: TGTGCCACTCGAACTAGCGAATTAGCCAAAAACATTCAGTACTTC.

The chain employs TRBV11-2 and TRBJ2-7; D is ambiguous. V was shortened by 1 base and J by 2 bases, with 9 bases between the two germline ends. CDR1 and CDR2 from the germline V gene are SGHAT and FQNNGV. The CDR3 runs 14 residues. The CDR3 region has the DNA TGTGCCAGCAGCTTAGGAGGTCTAGCCTACGAGCAGTACTTC. Amino acid sequence: CASSLGGLAYEQYF.

V is TRBV15 and J is TRBJ2-3, with D tentatively TRBD2 (5 bases). Germline CDR1 is LNHNV and CDR2 is YYDKDF (reference sequence). V lost 6 bases to trimming and J lost 1 base, with 11 bases between them. The CDR3 runs to 14 residues. The DNA for the CDR3 is TGTGCCACCAGTCTCGGGGTTGGCACAGATACGCAGTATTTT. Its protein is CATSLGVGTDTQYF.